These T cell receptor beta chains were read from a single sample in a study of shared clonotypes between healthy human individuals. Clones were read by immunoSEQ multiplex PCR, and TCRdb kept only the in-frame ones, dropping some. The sample includes more than 2 million clones, just under 95% of them seen just once. The sample taken for sequencing was naive CD8+ T cells sorted from blood. These receptors all come from a young man in good health. The CDR3 runs from the conserved cysteine through the conserved F or W. D genes are given only for firm matches. Not every row has a clone size; where given, it reads once, few, many or a size class.

clone_size	v_call	d_call	j_call	cdr3_aa	cdr3_nt
-	TRBV11-2	-	TRBJ2-5	CASAKQASPAETQYF	TGTGCCAGTGCCAAACAAGCTAGTCCGGCAGAGACCCAGTACTTC
-	TRBV9	-	TRBJ2-4	CASSPTGRDRDIQYF	TGTGCCAGCAGCCCGACCGGGCGAGATCGGGACATTCAGTACTTC
once	TRBV9	-	TRBJ2-3	CASSVDGDTTDTQYF	TGTGCCAGCAGCGTAGATGGGGATACCACAGATACGCAGTATTTT
-	TRBV4-1	-	TRBJ2-1	CASSQVGSDEQFF	TGCGCCAGCAGCCAAGTAGGGTCGGATGAGCAGTTCTTC
-	TRBV6-5	-	TRBJ2-2	CASSYGTRNTGELFF	TGTGCCAGCAGTTACGGTACACGGAACACCGGGGAGCTGTTTTTT
-	TRBV2	-	TRBJ1-5	CASTPTSNQPQHF	TGTGCCAGCACCCCCACTAGCAATCAGCCCCAGCATTTT
-	TRBV7-9	TRBD1	TRBJ1-2	CASSINLTGGSNAIYGYTF	TGTGCCAGCAGCATCAACTTGACAGGGGGTTCAAACGCCATATATGGCTACACCTTC
-	TRBV4-3	TRBD2	TRBJ2-7	CASSQDRGLGLAGPGEQYF	TGCGCCAGCAGCCAAGATCGAGGACTTGGACTAGCGGGACCAGGCGAGCAGTACTTC
-	TRBV27	-	TRBJ2-5	CASSSLGGETQYF	TGTGCCAGCAGTTCCCTCGGGGGAGAGACCCAGTACTTC
-	TRBV28	-	TRBJ1-2	CASSLAGAYGYTF	TGTGCCAGCAGTTTAGCCGGGGCCTATGGCTACACCTTC
-	TRBV19	TRBD1	TRBJ2-3	CASSPDRDTDTQYF	TGTGCCAGTAGCCCGGACAGGGACACAGATACGCAGTATTTT
-	TRBV28	TRBD2	TRBJ2-7	CASSSRLAGVGYEQYF	TGTGCCAGCAGTTCCCGACTAGCGGGAGTTGGGTACGAGCAGTACTTC
-	TRBV7-9	-	TRBJ1-5	CASSLWEASSNQPQHF	TGTGCCAGCAGCTTATGGGAGGCTTCTAGCAATCAGCCCCAGCATTTT
-	TRBV7-2	-	TRBJ1-4	CASSLALQTEGAGEEKLFF	TGTGCCAGCAGCTTAGCGCTACAGACTGAAGGGGCGGGAGAAGAAAAACTGTTTTTT
-	TRBV4-3	TRBD2	TRBJ2-1	CASSQTSGRNNEQFF	TGCGCCAGCAGCCAGACTAGCGGGAGGAATAATGAGCAGTTCTTC
-	TRBV2	-	TRBJ2-7	CASSDGFGSYEQYF	TGTGCCAGCAGTGATGGGTTCGGGTCCTACGAGCAGTACTTC
-	TRBV27	-	TRBJ2-2	CASSLSSGNGYTGELFF	TGTGCCAGCAGTTTATCGTCCGGGAATGGGTACACCGGGGAGCTGTTTTTT
-	TRBV7-9	TRBD2	TRBJ2-7	CASSLVGGNYEQYF	TGTGCCAGCAGCTTAGTCGGGGGGAACTACGAGCAGTACTTC
-	TRBV25-1	TRBD2	TRBJ2-7	CASSNRGGNVYEQYF	TGTGCCAGCAGTAATCGGGGGGGGAACGTCTACGAGCAGTACTTC
-	TRBV28	TRBD2	TRBJ2-5	CASSYTGTSRETQYF	TGTGCCAGCAGTTACACCGGGACTAGTAGAGAGACCCAGTACTTC
-	TRBV27	-	TRBJ2-5	CASSPLGQRKSQETQYF	TGTGCCAGCAGTCCCCTCGGACAGAGAAAGAGCCAAGAGACCCAGTACTTC
-	TRBV18	TRBD1	TRBJ2-2	CASSPIGTGSPGELFF	TGTGCCAGCTCACCAATTGGGACAGGGTCACCCGGGGAGCTGTTTTTT
-	TRBV29-1	-	TRBJ2-1	CSAGPFSYNEQFF	TGCAGCGCTGGTCCATTCTCCTACAATGAGCAGTTCTTC
-	TRBV9	TRBD2	TRBJ2-3	CASSVSGFGRADTQYF	TGTGCCAGCAGCGTATCCGGTTTTGGGAGGGCCGATACGCAGTATTTT
-	TRBV6-6	-	TRBJ1-1	CASSQGMTEAFF	TGTGCCAGCAGCCAGGGAATGACTGAAGCTTTCTTT
-	TRBV11-3	-	TRBJ2-1	CASSFGGEQFF	TGTGCCAGCAGCTTCGGGGGTGAGCAGTTCTTC
-	TRBV9	-	TRBJ2-7	CASSPQDSYEQYF	TGTGCCAGCAGCCCCCAGGACAGCTACGAGCAGTACTTC
once	TRBV10-1	TRBD2	TRBJ2-3	CASSTSGVDTQYF	TGCGCCAGCTCGACTAGCGGGGTGGATACGCAGTATTTT
-	TRBV5-1	TRBD1	TRBJ2-5	CASSGGQGVFQETQYF	TGCGCCAGCTCTGGAGGACAGGGGGTTTTTCAAGAGACCCAGTACTTC
-	TRBV4-1	-	TRBJ1-2	CASSSRVGGGYTF	TGCGCCAGCAGCTCCCGGGTCGGGGGAGGCTACACCTTC
-	TRBV9	-	TRBJ2-5	CASSATGAGETQYF	TGTGCCAGCAGCGCCACTGGAGCTGGGGAGACCCAGTACTTC
-	TRBV15	TRBD2	TRBJ2-3	CATSRLAGGTDTQYF	TGTGCCACCAGCAGACTAGCGGGGGGCACAGATACGCAGTATTTT
-	TRBV6-1	-	TRBJ2-5	CASSDWLAIPETQYF	TGTGCCAGCAGTGATTGGCTAGCAATTCCAGAGACCCAGTACTTC
-	TRBV5-6	-	TRBJ1-2	CASSSSGYGYTF	TGTGCCAGCAGCTCCTCAGGCTATGGCTACACCTTC
-	TRBV6-1	-	TRBJ2-7	CASSEGQLEYEQYF	TGTGCCAGCAGTGAGGGCCAGTTAGAGTACGAGCAGTACTTC
-	TRBV11-2	TRBD2	TRBJ2-2	CASSVTAGGTGELFF	TGTGCCAGCAGCGTCACAGCGGGGGGCACCGGGGAGCTGTTTTTT
-	TRBV4-3	TRBD2	TRBJ2-7	CASSHHSGTSSYEQYF	TGCGCCAGCAGCCACCACTCCGGGACTAGCTCCTACGAGCAGTACTTC
-	TRBV12-5	TRBD2	TRBJ2-7	CASAPGLAYEQYF	TGTGCTAGTGCCCCCGGACTAGCCTACGAGCAGTACTTC
-	TRBV29-1	-	TRBJ1-1	CSVGQSPGRNTEAFF	TGCAGCGTTGGTCAGTCTCCAGGTCGGAACACTGAAGCTTTCTTT
-	TRBV11-2	TRBD1	TRBJ2-7	CASSLGTVYEQYF	TGTGCCAGCAGCTTGGGGACAGTCTACGAGCAGTACTTC
-	TRBV28	TRBD1	TRBJ2-7	CASSLRQGFEQYF	TGTGCCAGCAGTTTACGACAGGGTTTCGAGCAGTACTTC
-	TRBV9	-	TRBJ2-5	CASSVGTIGGSRSQETQYF	TGTGCCAGCAGCGTAGGGACAATCGGGGGTTCCCGTTCACAAGAGACCCAGTACTTC
-	TRBV2	TRBD1	TRBJ1-2	CASRRGTGGLYGYTF	TGTGCCAGCCGTCGGGGGACAGGGGGCCTCTATGGCTACACCTTC
-	TRBV5-1	-	TRBJ2-7	CASRYESWGPYEQYF	TGCGCCAGCAGATATGAATCGTGGGGGCCCTACGAGCAGTACTTC
-	TRBV19	TRBD1	TRBJ2-3	CASSPWDRGRTDTQYF	TGTGCCAGTAGTCCCTGGGACAGGGGAAGAACAGATACGCAGTATTTT
-	TRBV5-4	-	TRBJ1-1	CASSLGPGNTEAFF	TGTGCCAGCAGCTTGGGACCGGGGAACACTGAAGCTTTCTTT
-	TRBV11-3	-	TRBJ2-5	CASGRGCYF	TGTGCCAGCGGAAGAGGTTGCTACTTC
-	TRBV30	TRBD1	TRBJ1-5	CAWSFWTGGNQPQHF	TGTGCCTGGAGTTTTTGGACAGGGGGCAATCAGCCCCAGCATTTT
-	TRBV5-4	-	TRBJ2-3	CASSAQFQSTDTQYF	TGTGCCAGCAGCGCACAGTTTCAAAGCACAGATACGCAGTATTTT
-	TRBV5-5	-	TRBJ1-5	CASSLSSANQPQHF	TGTGCCAGCAGCTTGTCCAGCGCGAATCAGCCCCAGCATTTT
-	TRBV7-9	-	TRBJ2-1	CASSLIQDLSYNEQFF	TGTGCCAGCAGCTTAATACAGGACCTCTCCTACAATGAGCAGTTCTTC
-	TRBV6-1	-	TRBJ2-7	CASSNPWGAYEQYF	TGTGCCAGCAGTAACCCGTGGGGGGCCTACGAGCAGTACTTC
-	TRBV11-2	-	TRBJ2-7	CASSFRTAYEQYF	TGTGCCAGCAGCTTTAGGACAGCCTACGAGCAGTACTTC
-	TRBV13	-	TRBJ2-3	CASSRWGSTDTQYF	TGTGCCAGCAGCCGCTGGGGGAGCACAGATACGCAGTATTTT